Shown below are 8 T cell receptor beta chains from a single sample sequenced in a study of T-cell reconstitution after alpha-beta-depleted transplantation in children. During its preparation, the TCRbeta library received unique molecular identifiers. TCRdb ran MiXCR on the PCR reads and lists one entry per CDR3 protein. The data show hundreds of thousands of distinct CDR3 sequences, 30% to 35% seen once. This material consisted of PBMCs from the stem cell graft donor, taken from the stem cell graft. These receptors were obtained from a human donor who donated a stem cell graft to a child with aplastic anemia.

This clonotype was picked up a small number of times. The CDR3 sequence is CATSRRVDNEQFF. The CDR3, as DNA: TGTGCCACCAGCAGAAGAGTGGACAATGAGCAGTTCTTC. The V and J genes are TRBV15 and TRBJ2-1; D call uncertain. Trimming stripped 2 bases from V and 5 bases from J, with 7 bases between. The length of the CDR3 is 13 residues. Germline V lookup: CDR1 LNHNV, CDR2 YYDKDF (reference sequence).

About this clonotype itself: The junction differs from germline at one of its ends, possibly a read error. This sequence joins TRBV20-1 and TRBJ2-7, with D perhaps TRBD1 (6 bases). Per the germline V gene, CDR1 is DFQATT and CDR2 is SNEGSKA (reference sequence). CDR3 length: 13 amino acids. The CDR3 nucleotides are TGCAGTGCTAGTAAGACAGGAATGTACGAGCATTACTTC. Protein: CSASKTGMYEHYF.

The chain is built from TRBV6-2 or TRBV6-3 and TRBJ1-1; 8 nucleotides line up with TRBD1. Germline CDR1 is MNHEY and CDR2 is SVGEGT. There are 16 residues in the CDR3. The ends lost 0 bases at V and 9 bases at J; junction bases unmatched: 12. The CDR3 spells CASSYSAQGAPRKAFF. In nucleotides, the CDR3 is TGTGCCAGCAGTTACTCCGCCCAGGGGGCGCCCCGTAAAGCTTTCTTT.

The chain employs TRBV7-2 and TRBJ2-3, with D unclear. The V gene lost 1 base and the J gene lost 8 bases, with 10 bases spanning the gap. Per the germline V gene, CDR1 is SGHTA and CDR2 is FQGNSA. This CDR3 spans 13 amino acids. The CDR3 is CASSLGPGGTQYF. The CDR3 DNA follows: TGTGCCAGCAGCTTAGGTCCGGGCGGTACGCAGTATTTT.

This sequence joins TRBV28 and TRBJ1-4; possible D gene TRBD1, 5 bases. This CDR3 has 14 residues. Germline CDR1 and CDR2: MDHEN and SYDVKM. Trimming stripped 6 bases from V and 6 bases from J, with 14 bases between. CDR3 bases: TGTGCCAGCAGCTCTGGACAAGAGGATGAAAAACTGTTTTTT. It is translated as CASSSGQEDEKLFF.

This clonotype has more than one count but fewer than ten. V is TRBV4-1 and J is TRBJ2-1, with D tentatively TRBD2 (6 bases). The germline V gene encodes CDR1 MGHRA and CDR2 YSYEKL. Trimming left V 3 bases short and J 7 bases short, with 22 bases between. The CDR3 has 17 amino acids. CDR3 DNA: TGCGCCAGCAGCCACCGCCTCACTAGAGTAGCGGAGAATGAGCAGTTCTTC. Protein product: CASSHRLTRVAENEQFF.

This clonotype came up a few times. The CDR3 sequence: CAIKGSGLSYEQYF. For the CDR3, the DNA is TGTGCCATCAAGGGTAGCGGGCTCTCCTACGAGCAGTACTTC. The V gene is TRBV10-3, the J gene TRBJ2-7; 7 bases map to TRBD2. Germline lookup yields CDR1 ENHRY and CDR2 SYGVKD. The CDR3 covers 14 residues. Losses at the gene ends were 7 bases for V and 0 bases for J; bases not matched to a gene: 6.

In its sample, this clonotype was seen a few times. The V and J genes are TRBV29-1 and TRBJ1-3; maybe TRBD1 (5 bases). V was pared by 4 bases and J by 4 bases, with 11 bases between. The germline CDR1 and CDR2 sequences are SQVTM and ANQGSEA. CDR3 size: 13 residues. The CDR3 DNA follows: TGCAGCGTTGGGAGGGGATCAGGAAACACCATATATTTT. Translation gives CSVGRGSGNTIYF.